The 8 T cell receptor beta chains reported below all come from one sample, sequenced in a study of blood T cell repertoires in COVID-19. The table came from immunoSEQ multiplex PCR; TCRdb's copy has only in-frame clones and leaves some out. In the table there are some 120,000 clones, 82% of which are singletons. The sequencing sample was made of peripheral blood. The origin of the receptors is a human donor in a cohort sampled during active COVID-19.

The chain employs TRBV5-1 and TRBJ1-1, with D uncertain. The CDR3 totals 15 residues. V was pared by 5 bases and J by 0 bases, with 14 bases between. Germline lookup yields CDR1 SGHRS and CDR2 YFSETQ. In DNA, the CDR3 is TGCGCCAGCAGAGTGGGAGGGATGATGAACACTGAAGCTTTCTTT. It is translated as CASRVGGMMNTEAFF.

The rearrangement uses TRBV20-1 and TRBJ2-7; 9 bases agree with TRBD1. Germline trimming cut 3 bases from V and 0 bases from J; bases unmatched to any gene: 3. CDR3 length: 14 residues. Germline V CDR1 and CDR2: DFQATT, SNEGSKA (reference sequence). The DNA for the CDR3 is TGCAGTGCTAGTGGGACAGGGTACTCCTACGAGCAGTACTTC. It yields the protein CSASGTGYSYEQYF.

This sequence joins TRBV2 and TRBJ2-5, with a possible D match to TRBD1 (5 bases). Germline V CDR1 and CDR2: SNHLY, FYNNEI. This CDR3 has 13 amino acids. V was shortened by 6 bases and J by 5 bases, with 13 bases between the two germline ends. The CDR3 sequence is CASSLKTAETQYF. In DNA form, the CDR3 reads TGTGCCAGCAGCCTCAAGACAGCGGAGACCCAGTACTTC.

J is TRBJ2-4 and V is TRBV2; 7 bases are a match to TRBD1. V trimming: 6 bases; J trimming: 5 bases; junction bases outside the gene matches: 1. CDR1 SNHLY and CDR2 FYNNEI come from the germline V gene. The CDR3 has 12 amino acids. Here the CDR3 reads CASRGTENIQYF. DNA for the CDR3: TGTGCCAGCAGAGGGACAGAAAACATTCAGTACTTC.

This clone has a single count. DNA for the CDR3: TGTGCCAGCAGCTTGTCTACTAGCGGGGGAGATACGCAGTATTTT. It translates to CASSLSTSGGDTQYF. The gene calls are TRBV7-2 and TRBJ2-3; 11 nucleotides match TRBD2. In germline, CDR1 is SGHTA, CDR2 FQGNSA. The CDR3 is 15 residues long. With V trimmed by 3 bases and J by 5 bases, 4 bases remained unmatched.

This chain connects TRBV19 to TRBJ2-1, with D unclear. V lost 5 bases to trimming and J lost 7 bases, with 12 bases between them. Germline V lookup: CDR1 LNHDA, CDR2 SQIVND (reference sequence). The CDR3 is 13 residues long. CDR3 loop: CASSLFPGNEQFF. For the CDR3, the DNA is TGTGCCAGTAGTCTATTCCCGGGTAATGAGCAGTTCTTC.

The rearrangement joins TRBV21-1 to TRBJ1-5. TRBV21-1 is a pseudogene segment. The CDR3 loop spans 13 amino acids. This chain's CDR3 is CASSWRVNQPQHF. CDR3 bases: TGTGCCAGCAGCTGGAGGGTCAATCAGCCCCAGCATTTT.

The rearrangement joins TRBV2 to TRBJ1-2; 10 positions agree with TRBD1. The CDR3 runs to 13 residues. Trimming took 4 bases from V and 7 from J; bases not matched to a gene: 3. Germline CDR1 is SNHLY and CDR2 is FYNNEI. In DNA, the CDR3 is TGTGCCAGCAGTGGAGACAGGGGGCTTGGCTACACCTTC. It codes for CASSGDRGLGYTF.